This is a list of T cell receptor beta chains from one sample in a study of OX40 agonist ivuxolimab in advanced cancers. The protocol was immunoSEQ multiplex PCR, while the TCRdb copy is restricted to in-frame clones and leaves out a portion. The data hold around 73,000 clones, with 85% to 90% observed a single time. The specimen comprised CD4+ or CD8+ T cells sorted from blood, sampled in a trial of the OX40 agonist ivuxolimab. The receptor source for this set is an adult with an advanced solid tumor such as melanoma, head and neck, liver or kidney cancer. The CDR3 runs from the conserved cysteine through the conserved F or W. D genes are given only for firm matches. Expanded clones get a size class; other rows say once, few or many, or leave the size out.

CASSFRGPNEQFF TGTGCCAGCAGCTTCCGGGGGCCCAATGAGCAGTTCTTC once TRBV5-6 . TRBJ2-1
CASSESIFGGTEAFF TGCGCCAGCAGTGAGTCTATTTTTGGTGGCACTGAAGCTTTCTTT . TRBV10-2 . TRBJ1-1
CASSLRTGRNEQFF TGTGCCAGCAGCTTACGGACAGGGAGGAATGAGCAGTTCTTC . TRBV9 TRBD1 TRBJ2-1
CASNLDRARNTIYF TGTGCCAGCAACCTCGACAGGGCCCGAAACACCATATATTTT . TRBV2 TRBD1 TRBJ1-3
CASSFDGGFVTEAFF TGTGCCAGCAGCTTTGACGGGGGTTTTGTCACTGAAGCTTTCTTT . TRBV7-9 . TRBJ1-1
CASSSGASPYEQYF TGCGCCAGCAGCTCAGGTGCTAGTCCCTACGAGCAGTACTTC . TRBV5-1 . TRBJ2-7
CASSQGSDGYTF TGTGCCAGCAGCCAGGGGTCGGATGGCTACACCTTC medium-sized TRBV6-6 . TRBJ1-2
CASSYQGAVYEQYF TGTGCCAGCAGTTACCAAGGGGCGGTCTACGAGCAGTACTTC . TRBV6-5 . TRBJ2-7
CASSLAGVGEQYF TGTGCCAGCAGCTTAGCGGGGGTTGGCGAGCAGTACTTC . TRBV7-9 . TRBJ2-7
CASSLGGNEQFF TGCGCCAGCAGCTTGGGGGGGAATGAGCAGTTCTTC . TRBV5-1 . TRBJ2-1